This TCR beta chain appears in the sequencing data of a study of technical replicates of blood from a few donors. This table comes from immunoSEQ multiplex PCR, and its TCRdb copy is limited to in-frame clones, with some not included. The profile shows under 95,000 clones, approximately 94% of them singletons. The TCR was taken from a human donor in good health. Sequencing was carried out using T cells isolated from PBMCs.

The CDR3 region has the DNA TGCGCCAGCAGCTTGAGTACGGGACTAGCAGACAATGAGCAGTTCTTC. It encodes CASSLSTGLADNEQFF. The V gene is TRBV5-1, the J gene TRBJ2-1; 9 positions match TRBD2. The CDR3 loop spans 16 amino acids. The germline CDR1 and CDR2 sequences are SGHRS and YFSETQ. Trimming took 1 base from V and 5 from J; bases not matched to a gene: 7.